This TCR beta chain came from a study of identical twins. V gave up 5 bases and J gave up 1 base; unmatched junction bases: 5. CDR3 length: 15 residues. From germline, CDR1 is SGHTA and CDR2 FQGTGA. In this sample, this clonotype turned up a few times. Via MiXCR, TCRdb re-called the 5' RACE reads, giving one row per CDR3 protein. Of about 470,000 distinct CDR3 sequences listed, 20% to 25% are singletons. This sample also appeared in a second study, on T cells expressing NK-cell markers. That source reports: Seven donors tested HCMV-seropositive and one tested seronegative among the eight sequenced. A handful of donors showed these clonotypes also leading the CD3+CD56-NKG2C+ fraction.

The source material was CD4+ T cells sorted from blood. The genes are TRBV7-3 and TRBJ1-1; 9 bases match TRBD1. This TCR derives from a woman aged 18-35 years in good health. In DNA, the CDR3 is TGTGCCAGCAGCCCCTCGGACAGGGGGAACACTGAAGCTTTCTTT. Protein sequence: CASSPSDRGNTEAFF.